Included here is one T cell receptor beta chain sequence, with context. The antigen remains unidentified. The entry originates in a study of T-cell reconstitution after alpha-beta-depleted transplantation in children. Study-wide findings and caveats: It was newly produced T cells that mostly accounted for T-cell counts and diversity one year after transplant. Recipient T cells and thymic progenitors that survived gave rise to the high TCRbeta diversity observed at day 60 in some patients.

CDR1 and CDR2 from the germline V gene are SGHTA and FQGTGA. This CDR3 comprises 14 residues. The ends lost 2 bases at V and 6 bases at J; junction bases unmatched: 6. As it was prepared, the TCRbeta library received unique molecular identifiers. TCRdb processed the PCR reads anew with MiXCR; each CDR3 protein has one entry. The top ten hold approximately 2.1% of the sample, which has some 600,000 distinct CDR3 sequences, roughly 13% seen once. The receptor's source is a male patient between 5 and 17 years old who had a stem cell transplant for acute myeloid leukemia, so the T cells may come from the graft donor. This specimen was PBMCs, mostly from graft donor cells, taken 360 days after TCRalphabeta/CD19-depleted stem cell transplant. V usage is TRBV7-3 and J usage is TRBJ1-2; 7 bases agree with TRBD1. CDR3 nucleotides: TGTGCCAGCAGCTTACTAGGACAGGCTGATGGCTACACCTTC. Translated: CASSLLGQADGYTF.